The source of this T cell receptor (beta chain) is a study of T cell changes during pregnancy in multiple sclerosis. TCRdb's copy holds only in-frame clones and misses some; the assay was immunoSEQ multiplex PCR. The sample has roughly 40,000 clones; about 94% are singletons. The germline V gene has CDR1 SGHTA and CDR2 FQGTGA. V was clipped by 6 bases and J by 2 bases; unmatched bases: 9. The CDR3 totals 17 residues. The genes are TRBV7-3 and TRBJ2-6; the match to TRBD1 covers 8 bases. The TCR sequence derives from a female donor with multiple sclerosis, enrolled in a pregnancy study. The source was peripheral blood, collected in the third trimester of pregnancy. CDR3: CASRAGTGGTGANVLTF. CDR3 in DNA: TGTGCCAGCAGGGCCGGTACAGGGGGAACTGGGGCCAACGTCCTGACTTTC. Filled out from reference TRBV7-3 and TRBJ2-6, the complete variable domain reads GAGVSQTPSNKVTEKGKYVELRCDPISGHTALYWYRQSLGQGPEFLIYFQGTGAADDSGLPNDRFFAVRPEGSVSTLKIQRTERGDSAVYLCASRAGTGGTGANVLTFGAGSRLTVL.